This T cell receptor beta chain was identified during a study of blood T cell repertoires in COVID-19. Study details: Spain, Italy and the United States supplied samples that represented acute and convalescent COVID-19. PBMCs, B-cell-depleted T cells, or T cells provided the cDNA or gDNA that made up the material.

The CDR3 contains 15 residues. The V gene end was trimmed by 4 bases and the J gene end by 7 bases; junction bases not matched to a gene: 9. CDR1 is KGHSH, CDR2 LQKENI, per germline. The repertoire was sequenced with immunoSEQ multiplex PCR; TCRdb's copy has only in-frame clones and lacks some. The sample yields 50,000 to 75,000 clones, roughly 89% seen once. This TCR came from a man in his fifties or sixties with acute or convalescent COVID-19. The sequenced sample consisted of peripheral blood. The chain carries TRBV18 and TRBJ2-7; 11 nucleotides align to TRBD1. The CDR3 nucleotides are TGTGCCAGCTCACTCGGACAGGGGGCATTCGGAGAGCAGTACTTC. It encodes CASSLGQGAFGEQYF.